This TCR beta chain was retrieved from a study of blood T cell repertoires in COVID-19. Study overall: Sources were T cells, B-cell-depleted T cells, or PBMCs; the material itself was cDNA or gDNA.

Profiled with immunoSEQ multiplex PCR; TCRdb holds only in-frame clones, not every one. The sample records about 170,000 clones, about 82% being singletons. This CDR3 spans 14 amino acids. Trimming left V 5 bases short and J 5 bases short, with 15 bases between. CDR1 is ENHRY and CDR2 is SYGVKD in the germline V gene. Input material: peripheral blood. The sequence derives from an elderly woman with COVID-19, enrolled during active disease. The V call is TRBV10-3, the J call TRBJ1-1, with a possible D match to TRBD1 (6 bases). CDR3 DNA: TGTGCCATCAGTTACAGGGTCTCGGAGACTGAAGCTTTCTTT. As protein: CAISYRVSETEAFF.